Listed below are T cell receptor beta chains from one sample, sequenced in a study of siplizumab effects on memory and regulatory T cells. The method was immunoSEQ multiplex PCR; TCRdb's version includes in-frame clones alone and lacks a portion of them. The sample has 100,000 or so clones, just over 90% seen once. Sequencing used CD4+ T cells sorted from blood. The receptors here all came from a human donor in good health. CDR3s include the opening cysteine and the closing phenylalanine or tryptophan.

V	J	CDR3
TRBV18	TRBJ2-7	CASSPRREPYEQYF
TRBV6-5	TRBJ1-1	CASSRTWGASSEAFF
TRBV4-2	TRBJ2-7	CASSLTSIGAEQYF
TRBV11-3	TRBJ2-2	CASSPTSGRAGELFF
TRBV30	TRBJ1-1	CAEGTLNTEAFF
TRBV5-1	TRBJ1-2	CASSLTGNLGYGYTF
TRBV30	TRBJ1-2	CAWSVGGYGYTF
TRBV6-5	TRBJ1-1	CASSYARGGGTEAFF
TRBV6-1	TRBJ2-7	CASSASTVSYEQYF
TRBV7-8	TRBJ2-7	CASSLELASGRIGQYF
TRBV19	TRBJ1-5	CASSISGIPNQPQHF
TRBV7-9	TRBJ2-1	CASRPLGLAGNEQFF
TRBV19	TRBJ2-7	CASSISRGTGAYEQYF
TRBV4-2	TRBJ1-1	CASSQKDRADTEAFF
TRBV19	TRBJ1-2	CASSRGTGDYYGYTF
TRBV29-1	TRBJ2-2	CSVEGGMSTGELFF
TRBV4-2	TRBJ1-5	CASSQVLARGIHNQPQHF
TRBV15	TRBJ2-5	CATSRAETQYF
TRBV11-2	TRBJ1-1	CASRKIRDPPSRAFF
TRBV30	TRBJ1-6	CAWKVGLGSSSYNSPLHF
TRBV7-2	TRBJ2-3	CASSLHGTSTDTQYF
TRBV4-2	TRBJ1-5	CASSQDEGAGQPQHF
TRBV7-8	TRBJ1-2	CASSSDRVGANYGYTF
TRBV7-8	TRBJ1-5	CASRQGEVGNQPQHF
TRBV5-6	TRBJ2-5	CASSLVVQETQYF
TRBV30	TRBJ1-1	CAWPPNRDRGPLNTEAFF
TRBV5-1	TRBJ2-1	CASSLGTSVVEQFF
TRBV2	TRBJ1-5	CASRASWSNQPQHF
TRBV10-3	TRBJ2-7	CAISDGRERGSYEQYF